Below, 27 T cell receptor beta chains from the same sample are listed, as sequenced in a study of identical twins. TCRdb used MiXCR to reprocess the 5' RACE reads, holding one entry per CDR3 protein. This sample has roughly 540,000 distinct CDR3 sequences; 22% occur once, and the top ten carry about 0.91%. The sample also formed part of further work on T cells expressing NK-cell markers.

Material for sequencing was CD4+ T cells sorted from blood. These receptors were obtained from a young woman in good health.

The J gene is TRBJ2-7, the V gene TRBV20-1; TRBD1 aligns across 7 bases. This CDR3 has 13 residues. Trimming at V came to 4 bases and at J to 3 bases, leaving 6 bases not matched to a gene. Germline V lookup: CDR1 DFQATT, CDR2 SNEGSKA (reference sequence). CDR3 sequence (DNA): TGCAGTGCTATTCCGGGACAGTTCTACGAGCAGTACTTC. This encodes CSAIPGQFYEQYF.

This clonotype was picked up one time. The chain couples TRBV2 to TRBJ1-4, with no clear D. Germline assignment: CDR1 SNHLY and CDR2 FYNNEI. CDR3 length: 14 amino acids. Trimming shortened V by 7 bases and J by 7 bases, and 16 bases separated the two germline ends. The CDR3: CASTYHRLLEKLFF. CDR3 DNA sequence: TGTGCCAGCACTTACCACCGGTTGCTTGAAAAACTGTTTTTT. Drawing the rest from reference TRBV2 and TRBJ1-4, the complete variable domain is EPEVTQTPSHQVTQMGQEVILRCVPISNHLYFYWYRQILGQKVEFLVSFYNNEISEKSEIFDDQFSVERPDGSNFTLKIRSTKLEDSAMYFCASTYHRLLEKLFFGSGTQLSVL.

This clonotype has a handful of counts. The chain combines TRBV20-1 with TRBJ2-7; maybe TRBD2 (5 bases). Germline lookup yields CDR1 DFQATT and CDR2 SNEGSKA (reference sequence). V was pared by 4 bases and J by 7 bases, with 17 bases between. This CDR3 is 13 amino acids long. The CDR3, as DNA: TGCAGTGCTATGGACGTTGGAGGTCGGGAGCAGTACTTC. Translation gives CSAMDVGGREQYF.

The chain recombines TRBV6-5 with TRBJ2-3; D tentatively reads TRBD1 or TRBD2 (5 bases each). Looked up from germline, CDR1 is MNHEY and CDR2 is SVGAGI. V lost 2 bases, J lost 10 bases, and 19 bases lay in between. The CDR3 consists of 15 residues. CDR3: CASSYQSPGTEAQYF. CDR3 coding DNA: TGTGCCAGCAGTTACCAAAGTCCCGGGACCGAGGCGCAGTATTTT.

This clonotype was seen a handful of times. The chain recombines TRBV12-3 or TRBV12-4 with TRBJ1-2; the D gene is possibly TRBD1 (6 bases). The CDR3 spans 12 residues. V dropped 4 bases and J dropped 8 bases, with 11 bases sitting between them. The CDR3 reads CASSYRAQGYTF. The CDR3 bases are TGTGCCAGCAGTTACAGGGCTCAAGGCTACACCTTC.

There are many counts of this clonotype. This chain joins TRBV20-1 and TRBJ2-3; D call uncertain. CDR3 length: 12 residues. CDR1 and CDR2 from the germline V gene are DFQATT and SNEGSKA (reference sequence). V gave up 5 bases and J gave up 2 bases, with 8 bases separating them. In DNA form, the CDR3 reads TGCAGTGCTTCGCTGAACACAGATACGCAGTATTTT. This codes for CSASLNTDTQYF.

This clonotype was picked up a small number of times. The V gene is TRBV11-2, the J gene TRBJ2-3; 10 nucleotides match TRBD2. Germline V lookup: CDR1 SGHAT, CDR2 FQNNGV. The CDR3 runs to 17 residues. The junction had 16 bases not matched to a gene; V was cut back by 7 bases and J by 6 bases. CDR3 sequence reads: CASIRGASSGSGDTQYF. In DNA, the CDR3 is TGTGCCAGCATCCGGGGGGCCTCTAGCGGGAGTGGGGATACGCAGTATTTT.

This clonotype was detected only a few times. The chain combines TRBV6-1 with TRBJ1-2; D is undetermined. CDR1 and CDR2 (germline): MNHNS, SASEGT. Trimming left V 7 bases short and J 2 bases short, with 11 bases between. This CDR3 spans 13 amino acids. The CDR3 region is CASKSVSNYGYTF. CDR3 coding DNA: TGTGCCAGCAAGTCGGTCAGCAACTATGGCTACACCTTC.

The rearrangement joins TRBV5-1 to TRBJ2-3; 9 positions match TRBD1. In germline, CDR1 is SGHRS, CDR2 YFSETQ. This CDR3 is built from 15 residues. V shed 0 bases, J shed 6 bases, and the junction held 5 bases outside the gene matches. The DNA for the CDR3 is TGCGCCAGCAGCTTGGTCGGGACAGGGATGGATACGCAGTATTTT. Protein product: CASSLVGTGMDTQYF.

The rearrangement links TRBV20-1 to TRBJ2-7, with 7 bases lining up with TRBD2. Germline V gene data show CDR1 as DFQATT and CDR2 as SNEGSKA (reference sequence). V lost 1 base, J lost 7 bases, and 7 bases stayed unmatched. The CDR3 length is 13 residues. CDR3 sequence reads: CSARAPSGPEQYF. CDR3 coding DNA: TGCAGTGCTAGAGCCCCTAGCGGTCCAGAGCAGTACTTC.

Here the CDR3 DNA reads TGTGCCAGCAGCAGCGGGAAATCGGGTCCTGACGGGGAGCTGTTTTTT. Protein sequence: CASSSGKSGPDGELFF. The chain is built from TRBV5-8 and TRBJ2-2; 7 nucleotides agree with TRBD2. This CDR3 is built from 16 residues. Germline trimming cut 4 bases from V and 7 bases from J; bases unmatched to any gene: 13. The germline V gene encodes CDR1 SGHTS and CDR2 YDEGEE.

The chain has TRBV20-1 and TRBJ1-4; D gene ambiguous. The CDR3 totals 16 residues. V was cut by 0 bases and J by 2 bases, with 13 bases left in between. The V gene's germline CDR1 is DFQATT and CDR2 SNEGSKA (reference sequence). The CDR3 is CSARDARVSTNEKLFF. CDR3 nucleotide sequence: TGCAGTGCTAGAGATGCCCGGGTATCGACTAATGAAAAACTGTTTTTT.

The chain links TRBV21-1 to TRBJ2-1; the table's D call, TRBD1, has no DNA check behind it. TRBV21-1 is reported as a pseudogene. The length of the CDR3 is 17 residues. The CDR3 coding sequence is TGTGCCAGCAGCCCGTACAGGGGGGGAAGGGTCCCCCATGAGCAGTTCTTC. Protein sequence: CASSPYRGGRVPHEQFF.

This clonotype was seen a few times. J is TRBJ1-1 and V is TRBV5-1; the match to TRBD1 covers 9 bases. CDR1 is SGHRS, CDR2 YFSETQ, per germline. Trimming cost V 0 bases and J 5 bases; bases outside gene matches: 5. This CDR3 comprises 15 residues. The CDR3 DNA reads as TGCGCCAGCAGCTTGGGCCACGGACAGGGGACTGAAGCTTTCTTT. This encodes CASSLGHGQGTEAFF. The whole variable domain, filled in from reference TRBV5-1 and TRBJ1-1, reads KAGVTQTPRYLIKTRGQQVTLSCSPISGHRSVSWYQQTPGQGLQFLFEYFSETQRNKGNFPGRFSGRQFSNSRSEMNVSTLELGDSALYLCASSLGHGQGTEAFFGQGTRLTVV.

The chain combines TRBV12-3 or TRBV12-4 with TRBJ2-3; D gene ambiguous. The CDR3 length is 16 residues. Deletions cut 7 bases from V and 12 bases from J, with 29 bases between. The CDR3 sequence is CASTNGVAATMITQYF. In nucleotides, the CDR3 is TGTGCCAGCACCAATGGTGTGGCAGCGACGATGATTACCCAGTATTTT.

J is TRBJ2-2 and V is TRBV9; no definite D call. This CDR3 is 16 amino acids long. Trimming removed 3 bases from V and 5 bases from J, with 17 bases in between. In germline, CDR1 is SGDLS, CDR2 YYNGEE. CDR3 coding DNA: TGTGCCAGCAGCGCTATGGACCTTTTTACGACCGGGGAGCTGTTTTTT. It specifies CASSAMDLFTTGELFF.

The rearrangement uses TRBV5-6 and TRBJ2-3; 11 positions agree with TRBD1. J was trimmed by 2 bases and V by 5 bases; bases with no gene match: 4. The CDR3 has 15 residues. The germline CDR1 and CDR2 sequences are SGHDT and YYEEEE. CDR3 sequence (DNA): TGTGCCAGCAGACGGACAGGGGGCCCCACAGATACGCAGTATTTT. Protein: CASRRTGGPTDTQYF.

The chain recombines TRBV9 with TRBJ2-3; TRBD2 might be the D (6 bases). The CDR3 spans 15 residues. Deletions cut 0 bases from V and 4 bases from J, with 12 bases between. Per germline, CDR1 SGDLS and CDR2 YYNGEE. CDR3 region: CASSVGGGAADTQYF. CDR3 sequence (DNA): TGTGCCAGCAGCGTAGGTGGAGGGGCTGCAGATACGCAGTATTTT.

The gene calls are TRBV7-2 and TRBJ2-7; TRBD2 agrees at 11 bases. The V gene's germline CDR1 is SGHTA and CDR2 FQGNSA. The CDR3 has 16 amino acids. V gave up 7 bases and J gave up 4 bases; unmatched junction bases: 12. CDR3 sequence: CASTPSSGTSGYEQYF. The CDR3, as DNA: TGTGCCAGCACCCCCTCGTCCGGGACTAGCGGATACGAGCAGTACTTC.

This clonotype was found a few times. The CDR3 loop reads CASSLGDPRLAREQYF. The CDR3 DNA is TGCGCCAGCAGCTTGGGGGACCCTCGACTAGCTCGGGAGCAGTACTTC. The rearrangement uses TRBV5-1 and TRBJ2-7; the match to TRBD2 covers 7 bases. Germline CDR1 is SGHRS and CDR2 is YFSETQ. The J segment lost 7 bases and the V segment lost 0 bases, leaving 13 bases of the junction unmatched. This CDR3 has 16 residues.

This clonotype was observed at least ten times. The chain employs TRBV20-1 and TRBJ2-7; 10 nucleotides align to TRBD2. The V and J ends lost 6 bases and 4 bases, in that order; junction bases with no gene match: 9. The CDR3 is made up of 14 amino acids. Per germline, CDR1 DFQATT and CDR2 SNEGSKA (reference sequence). Here the CDR3 reads CSAKLLAGSYEQYF. In DNA form, the CDR3 reads TGCAGTGCCAAGTTACTAGCGGGGTCTTACGAGCAGTACTTC.

This clonotype was counted a few times. The gene calls are TRBV6-5 and TRBJ2-2; 11 bases agree with TRBD2. CDR1 is MNHEY, CDR2 SVGAGI, per germline. Trimming removed 6 bases from V and 0 bases from J; junction bases left unmatched: 12. This CDR3 region has 19 residues. CDR3 protein: CASRLRGASGGSNTGELFF. For the CDR3, the DNA is TGTGCCAGCAGATTACGGGGCGCTAGCGGGGGGTCGAACACCGGGGAGCTGTTTTTT.

The V gene is TRBV12-3 or TRBV12-4, the J gene TRBJ2-3; tentative D call: TRBD1 (6 bases). The CDR3 totals 16 residues. V lost 1 base and J lost 2, with 13 bases in between. CDR3: CASSLGGRGHTDTQYF. As DNA, the CDR3 is TGTGCCAGCAGTTTAGGGGGGCGCGGGCACACAGATACGCAGTATTTT.

The V call is TRBV15, the J call TRBJ1-2; a possible D gene is TRBD1 (5 bases). Per germline, CDR1 LNHNV and CDR2 YYDKDF (reference sequence). CDR3 length: 17 amino acids. Trimming took 0 bases from V and 8 from J, leaving 22 bases between them. CDR3 in amino acids: CATSRDLLAAGRKGYTF. The DNA of the CDR3 is TGTGCCACCAGCAGAGATCTACTAGCGGCAGGGAGAAAGGGCTACACCTTC.

The rearrangement links TRBV6-2 or TRBV6-3 to TRBJ2-7; D not certain. The CDR3 totals 12 residues. V lost 4 bases and J 5 bases, leaving 9 bases between the germline ends. Germline V gene data show CDR1 as MNHEY and CDR2 as SVGEGT. The DNA for the CDR3 is TGTGCCAGCAGTTCACGAGGCCACGAGCAGTACTTC. Translation gives CASSSRGHEQYF.

This chain links TRBV7-2 with TRBJ2-7; 7 nucleotides agree with TRBD2. Germline values: CDR1 SGHTA, CDR2 FQGNSA. The CDR3 contains 15 residues. V lost 0 bases and J lost 3; bases outside the gene matches: 5. CDR3 in amino acids: CASSLAGGFNYEQYF. The CDR3 DNA follows: TGTGCCAGCAGCTTAGCGGGAGGGTTTAACTACGAGCAGTACTTC.

This clonotype was detected only a few times. This chain connects TRBV6-1 to TRBJ1-3; a weak D match, TRBD1 (6 bases). This CDR3 contains 14 residues. V lost 10 bases to trimming and J lost 0 bases, with 13 bases between them. CDR1 and CDR2 (germline): MNHNS, SASEGT. CDR3 in DNA: TGTGCCACGGTACTGACAGGCTCTGGAAACACCATATATTTT. Its translation is CATVLTGSGNTIYF.